This T cell receptor (beta chain) was profiled in a study of cytomegalovirus exposure and HLA in healthy donors. The PCR was carried out with 60 Vbeta primers and 13 Jbeta primers. The authors' processing: An analysis that came later counted 80 million or so unique TCR beta chains, approximately 10 million shared. Clones were read by immunoSEQ multiplex PCR, and TCRdb kept only the in-frame ones, dropping some. The D gene and trimming were derived from the DNA, and the V and J assignments and clone size from that table. The sample yields some 170,000 clones, nearly 80% seen once. Concerning this clone: Its antigen is still unknown.

The donors gave bone marrow, and they were healthy. Germline CDR1 reads MRHNA; CDR2 reads SNTAGT. The CDR3 consists of 15 residues. V was clipped by 4 bases and J by 8 bases; unmatched bases: 10. General study findings and limits: A likely sequencing artifact accounted for one observed cluster of highly shared sequence variants. Being productive about 90% or about 30% of the time was typical of most TCR beta V segments in an earlier analysis.

The source material was PBMCs. The source is a man in his forties or fifties in good health and CMV-seropositive. The rearrangement uses TRBV6-4 and TRBJ2-1; 8 nucleotides line up with TRBD2. In nucleotides, the CDR3 is TGTGCCAGCAGTGTTGCGTCTAGCGGGTCGCATGAGCAGTTCTTC. Its protein is CASSVASSGSHEQFF.